The rows below give T cell receptor beta chains drawn from one sample of a study of blood T cell repertoires in COVID-19. Some clones are missing from TCRdb's copy, which holds only in-frame ones; the method was immunoSEQ multiplex PCR. The sample includes 150,000 to 200,000 clones, about 86% of them seen just once. The sample consisted of peripheral blood. These receptors were taken from a man younger than 35 with active or convalescent COVID-19. Both conserved end residues are trimmed from each CDR3.

TRBJ2-1 | TRBV12-3/TRBV12-4 | ASSSVGYNEQF
TRBJ2-5 | TRBV10-3 | AMTSGAQETQY
TRBJ2-7 | TRBV6-1 | ASSEGGSGAYVSSYEQY
TRBJ1-1 | TRBV6-5 | ASSWAVNTEAF
TRBJ2-2 | TRBV29-1 | SVVPPSAVTGELF
TRBJ1-2 | TRBV19 | ASSESGTVNYGYT
TRBJ2-2 | TRBV6-6 | ASRGGGSTGELF
TRBJ2-7 | TRBV19 | ASSPEQGAYEQY
TRBJ1-1 | TRBV10-2 | ASTEGAEAF
TRBJ1-6 | TRBV7-9 | ASSRDSVYNSPLH
TRBJ1-1 | TRBV5-4 | ASSLARMNTEAF
TRBJ1-1 | TRBV29-1 | SVNRRMNTEAF
TRBJ1-2 | TRBV7-8 | ASSLVTGGYGYT
TRBJ2-7 | TRBV11-3 | ASSLPTGGYEQY
TRBJ1-2 | TRBV24-1 | ATSDFGIRGYT
TRBJ1-6 | TRBV2 | ASRLGLYNSPLH
TRBJ2-2 | TRBV7-2 | ASSSTGATGELF
TRBJ2-7 | TRBV4-2 | ASSQDRGYEQY
TRBJ2-7 | TRBV4-3 | ASSQGAEFEQY
TRBJ2-1 | TRBV24-1 | ATTSFFNEQF
TRBJ1-1 | TRBV28 | ASSPRGLYVNTEAF